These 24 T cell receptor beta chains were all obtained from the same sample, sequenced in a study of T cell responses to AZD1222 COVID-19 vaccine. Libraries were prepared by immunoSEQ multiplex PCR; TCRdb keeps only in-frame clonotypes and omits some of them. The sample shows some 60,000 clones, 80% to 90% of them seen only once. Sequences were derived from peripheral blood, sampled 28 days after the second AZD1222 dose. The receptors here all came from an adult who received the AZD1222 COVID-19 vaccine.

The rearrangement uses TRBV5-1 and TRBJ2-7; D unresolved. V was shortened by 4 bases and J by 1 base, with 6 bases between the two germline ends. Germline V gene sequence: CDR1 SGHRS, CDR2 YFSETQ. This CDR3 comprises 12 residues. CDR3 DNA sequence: TGCGCCAGCAGCCTCACATCCTACGAGCAGTACTTC. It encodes CASSLTSYEQYF.

The CDR3 is CASSLAVGQDYGYTF. CDR3 in DNA: TGTGCCAGCAGCTTAGCTGTGGGGCAAGACTATGGCTACACCTTC. The V gene is TRBV7-2, the J gene TRBJ1-2, with TRBD1 as a possible D gene (5 bases). Germline V lookup: CDR1 SGHTA, CDR2 FQGNSA. The CDR3 spans 15 residues. V lost 0 bases and J 3 bases, leaving 11 bases between the germline ends.

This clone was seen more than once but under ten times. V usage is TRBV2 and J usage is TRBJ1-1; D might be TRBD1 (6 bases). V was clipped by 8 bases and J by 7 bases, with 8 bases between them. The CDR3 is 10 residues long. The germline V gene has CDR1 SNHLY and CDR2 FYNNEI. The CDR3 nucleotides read TGTGCCAGCGGGACAAATGAAGCTTTCTTT. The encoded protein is CASGTNEAFF.

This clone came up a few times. The CDR3, as DNA: TGTGCCAGCAGCCAGGGGGCCGGTAATGAGCAGTTCTTC. Protein sequence: CASSQGAGNEQFF. V is TRBV7-9 and J is TRBJ2-1; 8 nucleotides match TRBD1. The germline V gene encodes CDR1 SEHNR and CDR2 FQNEAQ (reference sequence). The CDR3 is made up of 13 amino acids. V gave up 5 bases and J gave up 7 bases; unmatched junction bases: 4.

CDR3 sequence: CASSLGTEAFF. The CDR3 DNA follows: TGTGCCAGCAGTTTAGGTACTGAAGCTTTCTTT. The chain combines TRBV27 with TRBJ1-1, with D uncertain. The CDR3 spans 11 residues. V was trimmed by 2 bases and J by 5 bases, leaving 3 bases between them. From germline, CDR1 is MNHEY and CDR2 SMNVEV (reference sequence).

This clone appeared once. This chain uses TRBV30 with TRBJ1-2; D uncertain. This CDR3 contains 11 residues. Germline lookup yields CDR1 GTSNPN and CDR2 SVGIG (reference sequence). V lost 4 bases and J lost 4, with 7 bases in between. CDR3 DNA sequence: TGTGCCTGGACAGGATCCTATGGCTACACCTTC. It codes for CAWTGSYGYTF.

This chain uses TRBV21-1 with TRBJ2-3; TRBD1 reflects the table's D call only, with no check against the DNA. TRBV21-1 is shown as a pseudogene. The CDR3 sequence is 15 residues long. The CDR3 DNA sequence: TGTGCCAGCAGCTTAACAGCTTCTAGCACAGATACGCAGTATTTT. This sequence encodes CASSLTASSTDTQYF.

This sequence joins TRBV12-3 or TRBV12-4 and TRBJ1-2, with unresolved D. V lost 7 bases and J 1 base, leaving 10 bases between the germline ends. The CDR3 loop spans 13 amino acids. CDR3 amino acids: CASTRGGNYGYTF. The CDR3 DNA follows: TGTGCCAGCACCAGAGGCGGTAACTATGGCTACACCTTC.

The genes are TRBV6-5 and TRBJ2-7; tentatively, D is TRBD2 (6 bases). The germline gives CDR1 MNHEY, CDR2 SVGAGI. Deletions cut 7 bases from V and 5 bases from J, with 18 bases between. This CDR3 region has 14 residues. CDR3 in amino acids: CASIIPTTRHEQYF. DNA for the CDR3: TGTGCCAGCATCATTCCCACGACTAGACACGAGCAGTACTTC.

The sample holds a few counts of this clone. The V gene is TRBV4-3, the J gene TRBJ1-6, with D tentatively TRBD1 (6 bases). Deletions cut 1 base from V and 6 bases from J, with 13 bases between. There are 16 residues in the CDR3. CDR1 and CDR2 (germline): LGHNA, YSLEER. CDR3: CASSQAPEGGNSPLHF. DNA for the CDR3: TGCGCCAGCAGCCAAGCCCCGGAAGGGGGTAATTCACCCCTCCACTTT.

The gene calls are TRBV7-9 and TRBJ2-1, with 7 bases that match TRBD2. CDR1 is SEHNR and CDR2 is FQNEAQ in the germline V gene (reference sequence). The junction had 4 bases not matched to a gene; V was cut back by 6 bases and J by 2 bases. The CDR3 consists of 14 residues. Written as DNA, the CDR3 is TGTGCCAGCAGGTTCGGGACTACCTACAATGAGCAGTTCTTC. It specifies CASRFGTTYNEQFF.

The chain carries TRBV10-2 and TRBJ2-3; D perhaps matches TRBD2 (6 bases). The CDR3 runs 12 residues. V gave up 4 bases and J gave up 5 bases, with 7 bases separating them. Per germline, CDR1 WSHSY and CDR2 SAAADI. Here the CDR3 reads CASSAGGDTQYF. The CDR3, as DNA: TGCGCCAGCAGTGCCGGGGGAGATACGCAGTATTTT.

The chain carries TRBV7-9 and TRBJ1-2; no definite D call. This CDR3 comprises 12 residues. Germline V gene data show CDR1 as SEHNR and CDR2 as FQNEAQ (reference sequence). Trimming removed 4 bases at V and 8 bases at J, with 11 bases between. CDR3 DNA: TGTGCCAGCAGCTCTTTATTGGGGGGCTACACCTTC. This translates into CASSSLLGGYTF.

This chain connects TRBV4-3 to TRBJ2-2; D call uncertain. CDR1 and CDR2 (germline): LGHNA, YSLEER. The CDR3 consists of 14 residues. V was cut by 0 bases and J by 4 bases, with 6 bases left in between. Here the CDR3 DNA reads TGCGCCAGCAGCCAAGACGGATTCACCGGGGAGCTGTTTTTT. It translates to CASSQDGFTGELFF.

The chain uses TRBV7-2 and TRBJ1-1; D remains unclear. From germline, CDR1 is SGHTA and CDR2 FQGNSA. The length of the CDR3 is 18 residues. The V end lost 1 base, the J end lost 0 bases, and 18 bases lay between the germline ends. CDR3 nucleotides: TGTGCCAGCAGCTTAGTCCGGGCCGCGTACCCCATGAACACTGAAGCTTTCTTT. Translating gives CASSLVRAAYPMNTEAFF.

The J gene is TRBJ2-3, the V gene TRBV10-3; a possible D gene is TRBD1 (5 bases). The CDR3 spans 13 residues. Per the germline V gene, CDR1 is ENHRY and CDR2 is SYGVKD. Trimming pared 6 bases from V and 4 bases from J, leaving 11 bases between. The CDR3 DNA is TGTGCCATCAGGTTCCAGGGTTCAGATACGCAGTATTTT. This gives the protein CAIRFQGSDTQYF.

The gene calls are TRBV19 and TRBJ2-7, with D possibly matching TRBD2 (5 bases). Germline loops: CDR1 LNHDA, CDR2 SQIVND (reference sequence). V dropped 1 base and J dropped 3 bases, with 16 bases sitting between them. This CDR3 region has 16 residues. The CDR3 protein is CASSIGAGEGDYEQYF. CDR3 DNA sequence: TGTGCCAGTAGTATAGGGGCCGGGGAAGGTGACTACGAGCAGTACTTC.

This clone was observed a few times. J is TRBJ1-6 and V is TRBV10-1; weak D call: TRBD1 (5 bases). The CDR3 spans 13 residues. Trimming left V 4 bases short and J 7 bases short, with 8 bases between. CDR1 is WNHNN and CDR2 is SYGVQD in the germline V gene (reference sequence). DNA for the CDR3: TGCGCCAGCAGTGGAGACAGAAATTCACCCCTCCACTTT. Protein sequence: CASSGDRNSPLHF.

CDR3 amino acids: CTSSQSPTRSGSTTGELFF. The CDR3 region has the DNA TGCACCAGCAGCCAATCTCCCACTAGGAGCGGGAGTACCACCGGGGAGCTGTTTTTT. J is TRBJ2-2 and V is TRBV1; the table assigns TRBD2, which was not confirmed against the DNA. TRBV1 corresponds to a pseudogene. The CDR3 has 19 residues.

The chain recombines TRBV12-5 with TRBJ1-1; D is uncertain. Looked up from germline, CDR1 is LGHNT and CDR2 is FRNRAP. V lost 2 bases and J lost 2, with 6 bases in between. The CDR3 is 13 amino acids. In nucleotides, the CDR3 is TGTGCTAGTGGTTTGTATGTCAACACTGAAGCTTTCTTT. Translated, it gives CASGLYVNTEAFF.

Written as DNA, the CDR3 is TGTGCCTGGAGTGTAGGGCAGGGTGGCAATCAGCCCCAGCATTTT. Translation gives CAWSVGQGGNQPQHF. The chain combines TRBV30 with TRBJ1-5; D is possibly TRBD1 (5 bases). The length of the CDR3 is 15 residues. V lost 0 bases and J 2 bases, leaving 11 bases between the germline ends. CDR1 GTSNPN and CDR2 SVGIG come from the germline V gene (reference sequence).

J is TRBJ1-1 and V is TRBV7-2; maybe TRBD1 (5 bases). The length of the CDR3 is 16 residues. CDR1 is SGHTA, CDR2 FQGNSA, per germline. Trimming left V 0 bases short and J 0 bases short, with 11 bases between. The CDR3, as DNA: TGTGCCAGCAGCTTAGCGAGGTCGGGGGTGAACACTGAAGCTTTCTTT. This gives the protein CASSLARSGVNTEAFF.

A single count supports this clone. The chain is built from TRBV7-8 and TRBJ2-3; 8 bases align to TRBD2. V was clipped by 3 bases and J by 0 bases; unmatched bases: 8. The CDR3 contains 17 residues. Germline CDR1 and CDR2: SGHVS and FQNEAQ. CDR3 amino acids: CASSFSRASGSTDTQYF. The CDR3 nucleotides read TGTGCCAGCAGCTTCTCGAGGGCTAGCGGGAGCACAGATACGCAGTATTTT.

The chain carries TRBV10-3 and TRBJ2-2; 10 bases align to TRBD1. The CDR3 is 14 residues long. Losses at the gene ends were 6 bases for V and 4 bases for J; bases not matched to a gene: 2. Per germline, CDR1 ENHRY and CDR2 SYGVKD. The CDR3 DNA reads TGTGCCATCAGCGGGGACAGGGGCACCGGGGAGCTGTTTTTT. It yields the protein CAISGDRGTGELFF.